This passage covers 9 T cell receptor beta chains from one sample sequenced in a study of T cells and Merkel cell carcinoma outcomes. The protocol was immunoSEQ multiplex PCR, while the TCRdb copy is restricted to in-frame clones and leaves out a portion. The table records more than 450 clones, around nine tenths of them present only once. Sequenced: tumor tissue from Merkel cell carcinoma. The receptors shown here come from a human donor with Merkel cell carcinoma.

V usage is TRBV15 and J usage is TRBJ2-4; D remains unclear. The CDR3 length is 14 residues. V lost 0 bases, J lost 5 bases, and 8 bases lay in between. CDR1 is LNHNV and CDR2 is YYDKDF in the germline V gene (reference sequence). Written as DNA, the CDR3 is TGTGCCACCAGCAGAGATGATCCAGAAAACATTCAGTACTTC. Translation: CATSRDDPENIQYF.

The chain has TRBV7-2 and TRBJ1-5, with D perhaps TRBD1 (6 bases). CDR1 and CDR2 (germline): SGHTA, FQGNSA. This CDR3 comprises 15 residues. V shed 1 base and J shed 11 bases, with 18 bases lying between them. The CDR3, as DNA: TGTGCCAGCAGCTTAGGGACAGCGTCTATGGGGACCCAGCATTTT. This gives the protein CASSLGTASMGTQHF.

The V and J genes are TRBV4-1 and TRBJ1-5; 7 bases are a match to TRBD1. CDR1 is MGHRA and CDR2 is YSYEKL in the germline V gene. After removal of 0 bases from V and 7 bases from J, the junction contained 6 bases not matched to a gene. This CDR3 contains 15 residues. The CDR3 coding sequence is TGCGCCAGCAGCCAAGAACGACAGGGAAACCAGCCCCAGCATTTT. Protein product: CASSQERQGNQPQHF.

V and J are TRBV29-1 and TRBJ1-2; D not resolved. Germline CDR1 SQVTM, CDR2 ANQGSEA. Trimming took off 3 bases at V and 4 bases at J, with 6 bases between the two ends. The CDR3 length is 11 residues. CDR3 in amino acids: CSVDGIYGYTF. In DNA form, the CDR3 reads TGCAGCGTTGACGGAATCTATGGCTACACCTTC.

This clone was detected once. The chain uses TRBV15 and TRBJ1-1; a possible D gene is TRBD1 (6 bases). CDR3 length equals 15 residues. The germline CDR1 and CDR2 sequences are LNHNV and YYDKDF (reference sequence). Trimming left V 2 bases short and J 10 bases short, with 20 bases between. CDR3 coding DNA: TGTGCCACCAGCAGACCTGGAGGCTACAGGGCGGGAGCTTTCTTT. It specifies CATSRPGGYRAGAFF.

The chain couples TRBV7-9 to TRBJ1-2, with D maybe TRBD1 (6 bases). Per the germline V gene, CDR1 is SEHNR and CDR2 is FQNEAQ (reference sequence). This CDR3 is 14 amino acids long. V dropped 3 bases and J dropped 2 bases, with 10 bases sitting between them. CDR3: CASSFQGTNYGYTF. CDR3 in DNA: TGTGCCAGCAGCTTCCAGGGGACGAACTATGGCTACACCTTC. The variable domain in full, completed from reference TRBV7-9 and TRBJ1-2, reads DTGVSQNPRHKITKRGQNVTFRCDPISEHNRLYWYRQTLGQGPEFLTYFQNEAQLEKSRLLSDRFSAERPKGSFSTLEIQRTEQGDSAMYLCASSFQGTNYGYTFGSGTRLTVV.

CDR3 DNA sequence: TGTGCCAGCAGTCTGTACCAAGAGACCCAGTACTTC. It translates to CASSLYQETQYF. The V gene is TRBV25-1, the J gene TRBJ2-5; D gene ambiguous. CDR3 size: 12 residues. Looked up from germline, CDR1 is MGHDK and CDR2 is SYGVNS. The V end lost 5 bases, the J end lost 0 bases, and 4 bases lay between the germline ends.

The chain links TRBV12-5 to TRBJ2-5; 11 nucleotides agree with TRBD2. CDR1 is LGHNT, CDR2 FRNRAP, per germline. V shed 2 bases, J shed 5 bases, and the junction held 4 bases outside the gene matches. This CDR3 spans 15 amino acids. The CDR3 loop reads CASGLITSGGETQYF. CDR3 coding DNA: TGTGCTAGTGGTTTGATAACTAGCGGGGGTGAGACCCAGTACTTC. The variable domain in full, completed from reference TRBV12-5 and TRBJ2-5, reads DARVTQTPRHKVTEMGQEVTMRCQPILGHNTVFWYRQTMMQGLELLAYFRNRAPLDDSGMPKDRFSAEMPDATLATLKIQPSEPRDSAVYFCASGLITSGGETQYFGPGTRLLVL.

The rearrangement links TRBV28 to TRBJ1-6; weak D call: TRBD1 (6 bases). Germline V gene lookup returns CDR1 MDHEN and CDR2 SYDVKM. Trimming stripped 1 base from V and 5 bases from J, with 6 bases between. The CDR3 contains 14 residues. CDR3 DNA: TGTGCCAGCAGTTTATACAGGGATAATTCACCCCTCCACTTT. Its protein product is CASSLYRDNSPLHF.